This T cell receptor beta chain was retrieved from a study of blood T cell repertoires in COVID-19. Overall study context: Samples of COVID-19 (acute and convalescent) were obtained from the United States, Italy and Spain. The cDNA or gDNA used as material had been derived from T cells, B-cell-depleted T cells, or PBMCs.

Per the original methods: From reference gene primer amplification, estimates of nucleated cell counts were derived. Profiled with immunoSEQ multiplex PCR; TCRdb holds only in-frame clones, not every one. That table gives V, J and clone size, and the DNA gave D and trimming. The sample comprises roughly 100,000 clones, about 85% of which are singletons, and under 4.5% rests with the top ten. This CDR3 region has 15 residues. V lost 2 bases, J lost 1 base, and 12 bases lay in between. Germline-derived CDR1 and CDR2 are SGHVS and FNYEAQ. The sequence was obtained from a man aged 50-59 years with acute or convalescent COVID-19. The rearrangement uses TRBV7-6 and TRBJ2-7; a possible D gene is TRBD2 (7 bases). Material for sequencing was peripheral blood. In nucleotides, the CDR3 is TGTGCCAGCAGCTTAAGTGCGGGGGCTTCCTACGAGCAGTACTTC. Residues: CASSLSAGASYEQYF. Supplemented by reference TRBV7-6 and TRBJ2-7, the full variable domain reads GAGVSQSPRYKVTKRGQDVALRCDPISGHVSLYWYRQALGQGPEFLTYFNYEAQQDKSGLPNDRFSAERPEGSISTLTIQRTEQRDSAMYRCASSLSAGASYEQYFGPGTRLTVT.